The 28 T cell receptor beta chains reported below all come from one sample, sequenced in a study of T-cell reconstitution after alpha-beta-depleted transplantation in children. The TCRbeta library incorporated unique molecular identifiers. TCRdb reprocessed the PCR reads with MiXCR, giving one entry per CDR3 protein. The profile shows about 540,000 distinct CDR3 sequences, 18% of them singletons. The source material was PBMCs from the stem cell graft donor, sampled from the stem cell graft. All receptors derive from a human donor who donated a stem cell graft to a child with acute lymphoblastic leukemia.

The chain couples TRBV5-1 to TRBJ2-7; TRBD2 matches 13 bases. This CDR3 contains 16 residues. Trimming at V came to 7 bases and at J to 0 bases, leaving 7 bases not matched to a gene. Germline V CDR1 and CDR2: SGHRS, YFSETQ. The CDR3 spells CASRRTSGSISYEQYF. The CDR3 nucleotides read TGCGCCAGCCGAAGGACTAGCGGGAGCATCTCCTACGAGCAGTACTTC.

The rearrangement uses TRBV25-1 and TRBJ2-1; 13 nucleotides align to TRBD2. The CDR3 is 16 amino acids. The germline V gene has CDR1 MGHDK and CDR2 SYGVNS. With 4 bases clipped from V and 7 bases from J, the junction kept 7 bases outside the gene matches. The chain's CDR3 is CASSGSGLAGSNEQFF. DNA of the CDR3: TGTGCCAGCAGTGGATCGGGACTAGCGGGGAGTAATGAGCAGTTCTTC.

The rearrangement links TRBV19 to TRBJ2-1; D not resolved. The V end was cut by 10 bases, the J end by 7 bases, with 14 bases between. CDR3 length: 12 residues. The germline V gene encodes CDR1 LNHDA and CDR2 SQIVND (reference sequence). The CDR3 coding sequence is TGTGCCACTGCGGTGGGCCGTAATGAGCAGTTCTTC. Residues: CATAVGRNEQFF.

The chain joins TRBV7-9 to TRBJ2-5, with 8 bases fitting TRBD2. The CDR3 has 17 amino acids. V lost 1 base and J lost 1; bases outside the gene matches: 8. CDR1 and CDR2 (germline): SEHNR, FQNEAQ (reference sequence). The CDR3 DNA sequence: TGTGCCAGCAGCTTAGATGTGAGACTAGCGAGCCAAGAGACCCAGTACTTC. Amino acid sequence: CASSLDVRLASQETQYF.

J is TRBJ1-2 and V is TRBV5-5, with D possibly being TRBD1 (5 bases). This CDR3 contains 15 residues. The germline V and J ends were trimmed by 0 bases and 4 bases, with 13 bases remaining between them. Germline assignment: CDR1 SGHKS and CDR2 YYEKEE (reference sequence). CDR3 sequence: CASSLGRGRTYGYTF. The CDR3 nucleotides read TGTGCCAGCAGCTTGGGGCGGGGACGGACCTATGGCTACACCTTC.

This clonotype appeared a few times. The rearrangement links TRBV6-1 to TRBJ2-1, with unresolved D. The CDR3 is 12 amino acids. V was trimmed by 3 bases and J by 5 bases, leaving 5 bases between them. Germline CDR1 and CDR2: MNHNS and SASEGT. The CDR3 nucleotides read TGTGCCAGCAGTGAGTACAACAATGAGCAGTTCTTC. Translating gives CASSEYNNEQFF.

This clonotype was recorded a few times. The chain's CDR3 is CASSFSQLYGYTF. The CDR3 nucleotides are TGCGCCAGCAGCTTCAGTCAGCTTTATGGCTACACCTTC. The chain uses TRBV5-1 and TRBJ1-2, with D uncertain. Trimming took 2 bases from V and 5 from J, leaving 10 bases between them. Germline V gene lookup returns CDR1 SGHRS and CDR2 YFSETQ. The CDR3 is made up of 13 amino acids.

This clonotype was recorded a few times. The rearrangement uses TRBV4-2 and TRBJ2-7; maybe TRBD2 (5 bases). Germline CDR1 and CDR2: LGHNA and YNFKEQ. The CDR3 covers 16 residues. Trimming took off 0 bases at V and 3 bases at J, with 15 bases between the two ends. This chain's CDR3 is CASSQEVVIGSYEQYF. DNA of the CDR3: TGTGCCAGCAGCCAAGAAGTAGTTATTGGGAGCTACGAGCAGTACTTC.

The gene calls are TRBV24-1 and TRBJ2-1; TRBD1 agrees at 10 bases. Trimming removed 4 bases from V and 6 bases from J; junction bases left unmatched: 2. The CDR3 spans 14 residues. Germline CDR1 and CDR2: KGHDR and SFDVKD. CDR3 sequence reads: CATSDRTGGNEQFF. The CDR3 DNA sequence: TGTGCCACCAGTGACCGGACAGGGGGCAATGAGCAGTTCTTC.

This clonotype was detected a few times. The V call is TRBV20-1, the J call TRBJ2-7; D remains unclear. There are 11 residues in the CDR3. Trimming cost V 0 bases and J 3 bases, with 3 bases left between them. Germline CDR1 is DFQATT and CDR2 is SNEGSKA (reference sequence). For the CDR3, the DNA is TGCAGTGCTAGAGAATACTACGAGCAGTACTTC. It yields the protein CSAREYYEQYF.

This clonotype was observed a handful of times. The rearrangement uses TRBV7-9 and TRBJ1-1; a weak D match, TRBD1 (5 bases). Germline values: CDR1 SEHNR, CDR2 FQNEAQ (reference sequence). The CDR3 runs to 14 residues. V shed 7 bases and J shed 0 bases, with 12 bases lying between them. Here the CDR3 reads CASTKAGVNTEAFF. DNA for the CDR3: TGTGCCAGCACCAAAGCGGGGGTGAACACTGAAGCTTTCTTT.

The V gene is TRBV20-1, the J gene TRBJ2-6, with a possible D match to TRBD1 (6 bases). The CDR3 contains 18 residues. Trimming took 3 bases from V and 0 from J, leaving 18 bases between them. From germline, CDR1 is DFQATT and CDR2 SNEGSKA (reference sequence). The CDR3 sequence: CSASGTSFTSSGANVLTF. CDR3 nucleotide sequence: TGCAGTGCTAGCGGGACATCCTTCACGAGCTCTGGGGCCAACGTCCTGACTTTC.

The chain recombines TRBV20-1 with TRBJ2-7; 9 positions match TRBD1. V was pared by 0 bases and J by 3 bases, with 12 bases of the junction left unmatched. The germline V gene encodes CDR1 DFQATT and CDR2 SNEGSKA (reference sequence). This CDR3 region has 17 residues. CDR3 DNA sequence: TGCAGTGCTAGAGAGAACAGGGGGCCTAAGGAAGGCTACGAGCAGTACTTC. It translates to CSARENRGPKEGYEQYF.

The chain combines TRBV7-9 with TRBJ1-3; D gene unclear. V was trimmed by 5 bases and J by 4 bases, leaving 12 bases between them. Germline CDR1 reads SEHNR; CDR2 reads FQNEAQ (reference sequence). The CDR3 contains 14 residues. The CDR3 loop reads CASSLPKSGNTIYF. The DNA of the CDR3 is TGTGCCAGCAGCCTACCCAAGTCAGGAAACACCATATATTTT.

The table lists this clonotype with a few counts. This rearrangement joins TRBV27 to TRBJ1-2, with TRBD1 identical over 7 bases. Germline V lookup: CDR1 MNHEY, CDR2 SMNVEV (reference sequence). V gave up 6 bases and J gave up 3 bases; unmatched junction bases: 4. The CDR3 runs 13 residues. The CDR3 is CASSDRVHYGYTF. CDR3 nucleotides: TGTGCCAGCAGCGACAGGGTCCACTATGGCTACACCTTC.

The chain links TRBV20-1 to TRBJ1-5; no clear D. The V end lost 3 bases, the J end lost 4 bases, and 16 bases lay between the germline ends. The CDR3 consists of 15 residues. CDR1 is DFQATT and CDR2 is SNEGSKA in the germline V gene (reference sequence). CDR3 DNA sequence: TGCAGTGCTAGTCGGCTGGGTTCGCCAAATCAGCCCCAGCATTTT. Translated, it gives CSASRLGSPNQPQHF.

This chain uses TRBV7-8 with TRBJ1-5; TRBD1 aligns across 7 bases. Unmatched junction bases numbered 4, after V lost 1 base and J lost 4 bases. Germline V CDR1 and CDR2: SGHVS, FQNEAQ. This CDR3 is built from 15 residues. CDR3 sequence (DNA): TGTGCCAGCAGCTTAGTAGAGGGACAGAATCAGCCCCAGCATTTT. Protein sequence: CASSLVEGQNQPQHF.

J is TRBJ2-7 and V is TRBV12-3 or TRBV12-4; TRBD2 matches 7 bases. The CDR3 totals 12 residues. With V trimmed by 4 bases and J by 6 bases, 3 bases remained unmatched. The CDR3: CASSSSGGEQYF. The CDR3 DNA is TGTGCCAGCAGTTCCTCGGGGGGCGAGCAGTACTTC.

The chain couples TRBV3-1 to TRBJ2-7; D may be TRBD1 (6 bases). The germline V gene has CDR1 LGHDT and CDR2 YNNKEL (reference sequence). CDR3 length equals 15 residues. Deletions cut 1 base from V and 4 bases from J, with 14 bases between. CDR3 amino acids: CASSQVRLRGYEQYF. Written as DNA, the CDR3 is TGTGCCAGCAGCCAAGTTCGTCTCAGGGGTTACGAGCAGTACTTC.

The table lists this clonotype with a few counts. J is TRBJ2-5 and V is TRBV4-1; D tentatively reads TRBD1 or TRBD2 (5 bases each). The germline V and J ends were trimmed by 1 base and 5 bases, with 11 bases remaining between them. CDR1 and CDR2 from the germline V gene are MGHRA and YSYEKL. The CDR3 runs 14 residues. The CDR3 region has the DNA TGCGCCAGCAGCCAAGCCGGGACGGGGGAGACCCAGTACTTC. Protein product: CASSQAGTGETQYF.

This clonotype was counted only a few times. The V and J genes are TRBV18 and TRBJ2-4; 8 nucleotides match TRBD2. The CDR3 extends over 15 amino acids. Germline trimming cut 2 bases from V and 8 bases from J; bases unmatched to any gene: 8. The germline V gene encodes CDR1 KGHSH and CDR2 LQKENI. In DNA form, the CDR3 reads TGTGCCAGCTCACCATTACTAGCGGAGAGGGACATTCAGTACTTC. Encoded protein: CASSPLLAERDIQYF.

This clonotype was detected only a few times. The gene calls are TRBV12-3 or TRBV12-4 and TRBJ2-1; D gene uncertain. The CDR3 extends over 14 amino acids. V shed 4 bases and J shed 7 bases, with 14 bases lying between them. Here the CDR3 reads CASSSGLSTNEQFF. The CDR3 DNA reads TGTGCCAGCAGTTCTGGGCTCAGTACAAATGAGCAGTTCTTC.

This clonotype was counted between two and nine times. The gene calls are TRBV7-9 and TRBJ1-2, with D possibly TRBD1 on 6 matching bases. The ends were cut back, 5 bases at V and 4 bases at J, with 14 bases in the middle. The V gene's germline CDR1 is SEHNR and CDR2 FQNEAQ (reference sequence). The CDR3 is 14 residues long. DNA for the CDR3: TGTGCCAGCAGCCCTTACACAGGGAGCTATGGCTACACCTTC. Protein sequence: CASSPYTGSYGYTF.

V usage is TRBV13 and J usage is TRBJ2-7; 11 nucleotides agree with TRBD2. Trimming took 5 bases from V and 6 from J; bases not matched to a gene: 6. CDR1 is PRHDT, CDR2 FYEKMQ, per germline (reference sequence). The CDR3 is made up of 14 amino acids. In DNA form, the CDR3 reads TGTGCCAGCAGCGTAGCGGGAGGGGTGCGCGAGCAGTACTTC. Its protein is CASSVAGGVREQYF.

The V and J genes are TRBV20-1 and TRBJ2-7, with 11 bases that match TRBD2. There are 14 residues in the CDR3. The V gene end was trimmed by 3 bases and the J gene end by 2 bases; junction bases not matched to a gene: 3. The germline V gene encodes CDR1 DFQATT and CDR2 SNEGSKA (reference sequence). The CDR3 loop is CSARGLADTYEQYF. The CDR3 DNA reads TGCAGTGCTAGGGGACTAGCGGATACCTACGAGCAGTACTTC.

The chain is built from TRBV20-1 and TRBJ2-7; 8 bases match TRBD2. Losses at the gene ends were 4 bases for V and 4 bases for J; bases not matched to a gene: 9. Looked up from germline, CDR1 is DFQATT and CDR2 is SNEGSKA (reference sequence). CDR3 length: 14 amino acids. The CDR3 is CSATDSGTLYEQYF. As DNA, the CDR3 is TGCAGTGCTACCGATAGCGGGACACTTTACGAGCAGTACTTC.

This chain links TRBV18 with TRBJ2-4; D not certain. The V and J ends lost 3 bases and 13 bases respectively, with 10 bases between them. Looked up from germline, CDR1 is KGHSH and CDR2 is LQKENI. The length of the CDR3 is 11 residues. The CDR3 loop is CASSPGFEQYF. As DNA, the CDR3 is TGTGCCAGCTCACCCGGATTTGAGCAGTACTTC.

This clonotype was seen a single time. The chain carries TRBV6-1 and TRBJ1-3; a possible D gene is TRBD1 (5 bases). The ends were cut back, 6 bases at V and 0 bases at J, with 12 bases in the middle. The CDR3 is 15 residues long. Per germline, CDR1 MNHNS and CDR2 SASEGT. DNA of the CDR3: TGTGCCAGCAGAATCACCGGGACCTCTGGAAACACCATATATTTT. Amino acid sequence: CASRITGTSGNTIYF.